This T cell receptor (beta chain) was recorded in a study of T cell responses to AZD1222 COVID-19 vaccine. Notes on the study in general: A mostly white British donor set with more females was recruited, and clonal diversity was possibly underestimated. Rises in breadth and depth of Spike-specific TCRs came after two AZD1222 doses.

This table comes from immunoSEQ multiplex PCR, and its TCRdb copy is limited to in-frame clones, with some not included. The sample carries 110,000 to 150,000 clones, roughly 88% recorded once. Germline values: CDR1 MNHNS, CDR2 SASEGT. The germline V and J ends were trimmed by 6 bases and 6 bases, with 17 bases remaining between them. The CDR3 has 14 residues. Notes on this clone: The antigen is not known.

The TCR comes from an adult in good health. This chain joins TRBV6-1 and TRBJ1-1; tentative D call: TRBD1 (6 bases). Sequences were derived from peripheral blood, sampled on day 0 of AZD1222 vaccination. The CDR3 loop reads CASSQQGGDAEAFF. The CDR3 DNA follows: TGTGCCAGCAGCCAACAGGGAGGGGACGCTGAAGCTTTCTTT.